The T cell receptor beta chain described here comes from a study of low-dose radiotherapy and immunotherapy resistance in tumors. First-strand cDNA relied on TRAV- and TRBV-specific primers spanning alpha and beta chains. Over 20 PCR cycles, TCRs were amplified from a constant-region primer and V-primer adapter. MiXCR, applied by TCRdb to the reads, yields one record per CDR3 protein. The sample has thousands of distinct CDR3 sequences, roughly 62% seen once. Patients with advanced, tumor-infiltrating lymphocyte-negative solid tumors were eligible. V gave up 4 bases and J gave up 1 base; unmatched junction bases: 11. The CDR3 contains 17 residues. Germline loops: CDR1 LNHDA, CDR2 SQIVND (reference sequence).

V is TRBV19 and J is TRBJ2-7; 9 bases match TRBD1. The sequence came from a human donor with advanced metastatic prostate, ovarian, gallbladder or colorectal cancer (not recorded which). This table probably holds off-target reads from a library built for another chain. The CDR3 region has the DNA TGTGCCAGTAGTACTTCCGGGACAGGGAGACATTCCTACGAGCAGTACTTC. This translates into CASSTSGTGRHSYEQYF. Full variable domain (remainder filled in from reference TRBV19 and TRBJ2-7): DGGITQSPKYLFRKEGQNVTLSCEQNLNHDAMYWYRQDPGQGLRLIYYSQIVNDFQKGDIAEGYSVSREKKESFPLTVTSAQKNPTAFYLCASSTSGTGRHSYEQYFGPGTRLTVT.